The T cell receptor beta chain described here comes from a study of blood T cell repertoires in COVID-19 (dated by TCRdb to 2020 to 2022). Notes on the research overall: Samples from collaborators originated in the United States, Italy and Spain and spanned both the acute and convalescent phases of COVID-19. The prospective study material was composed of cDNA or gDNA derived from T cells, B-cell-depleted T cells, or PBMCs. Subjects who had been exposed to COVID-19, were actively infected with it, or had recovered from it provided the deeply sampled blood TCRbeta repertoires that made up the dataset. The repertoires were made available in a free public database intended to serve as a resource for research on the immune response to SARS-CoV-2. The samples were drawn from two sources: the first 160 participants of the ongoing ImmuneRACE study, and about 1,300 subjects contributed by 6 global collaborators. Nearly every sample came with metadata listing a de-identified subject ID, COVID-19 status, age in years and sex. HLA class I and class II types, where available, came from metadata supplied by the sample provider rather than from assay-based typing.

Overall study outcomes, separate from this receptor: The quantity of clinical and demographic metadata differed by source and by participant and was supplied without curation.

As for this clone: What this receptor recognizes is not known. No base qualities exist here, and no much larger clone lies one base off it.

A second Seattle source provided samples from volunteer blood donors who had recovered from COVID-19. Whole blood was collected in K2EDTA tubes by collaborating institutions according to the institutions' own protocols. For TCRbeta analysis, collaborators shipped samples as frozen whole blood, isolated PBMCs, or DNA extracted from either of those sample types. Counted from cysteine to phenylalanine, this CDR3 has 13 amino acids. The DNA shown is the 39-base CDR3, in frame from base 1. At the junction V is shortened by 0 bases and J by 4 bases, with 7 bases in between. CDR1 and CDR2 (SGDLS, YYNGEE) derive from the germline V gene. The immunoSEQ Assay, a bias-controlled multiplex PCR, was used to amplify TCRbeta CDR3 regions from genomic DNA. Per the authors' processing: Within the assay, amplification of reference gene primers was used to estimate how many nucleated cells each sample contained. To quantify the absolute abundance of each unique TCRbeta CDR3 rearrangement, sequence reads were collapsed and filtered. For each sample, productive Simpson clonality was calculated by taking the square root of Simpson's diversity index across productive rearrangements. As stored in TCRdb, this immuneACCESS dataset retains in-frame rearrangements with V and J assigned. A fraction of the clones does not appear; measured against another copy, unresolved V genes explain less than half of the discrepancy, and the remainder lacks a known reason. That table furnishes V, J and clone size, whereas the DNA furnished D and trimming. In all, the sample holds 200,000 to 250,000 clones, and around 81% of those were seen once. The ten biggest clones cover 1.5% to 2% of the sample.

The sequence was collected from a man aged 30 to 45 who had recovered from COVID-19. The chain joins TRBV9 to TRBJ2-5, with TRBD2 tentatively as D gene (6 bases match). Sequences were obtained from peripheral blood. DNA sequence: TGTGCCAGCAGCGTAGTGGGGGGAGAGACCCAGTACTTC. Translation gives CASSVVGGETQYF.